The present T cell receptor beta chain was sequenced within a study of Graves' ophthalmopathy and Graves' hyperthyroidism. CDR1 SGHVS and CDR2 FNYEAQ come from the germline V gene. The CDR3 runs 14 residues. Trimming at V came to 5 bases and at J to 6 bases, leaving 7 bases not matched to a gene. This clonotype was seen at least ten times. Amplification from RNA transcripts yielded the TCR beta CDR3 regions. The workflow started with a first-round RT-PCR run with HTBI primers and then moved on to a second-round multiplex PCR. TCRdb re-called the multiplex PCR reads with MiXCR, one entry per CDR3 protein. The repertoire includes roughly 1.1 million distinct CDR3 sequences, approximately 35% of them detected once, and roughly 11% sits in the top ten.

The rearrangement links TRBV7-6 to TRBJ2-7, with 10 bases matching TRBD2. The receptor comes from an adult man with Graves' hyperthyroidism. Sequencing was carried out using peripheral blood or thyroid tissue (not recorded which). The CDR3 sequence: CASSNPGLAFEQYF. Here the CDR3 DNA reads TGTGCCAGCAGCAATCCGGGACTAGCGTTCGAGCAGTACTTC.